This T cell receptor (beta chain) was recovered during a study of cytomegalovirus exposure and HLA in healthy donors. Study-wide context: Early released data comprised tens of millions of unique TCRs from HLA-typed donors. Study-level points and caveats: Certain sequence variants were highly shared and formed a cluster, and this cluster was likely a sequencing artifact.

Trimming pared 4 bases from V and 0 bases from J, leaving 9 bases between. This CDR3 contains 14 residues. Germline-derived CDR1 and CDR2 are SQVTM and ANQGSEA. In the PCR, 60 Vbeta and 13 Jbeta primers were used. Produced via immunoSEQ multiplex PCR; TCRdb's table is partial and in-frame only. The table has approximately 210,000 clones, 82% seen once. Of note for this clone: What it binds is unknown.

This chain joins TRBV29-1 and TRBJ1-4; D not certain. The sequence was collected from a man aged 35 to 55 in good health and CMV-seropositive. Sequencing used PBMCs. The CDR3: CSVVPVTTNEKLFF. The DNA for the CDR3 is TGCAGCGTTGTTCCAGTAACAACTAATGAAAAACTGTTTTTT.